These 21 T cell receptor beta chains were all obtained from the same sample, sequenced in a study of CD8 T cells in ankylosing spondylitis. TCRdb re-derived calls from the 5' RACE reads in MiXCR, one entry per CDR3 protein. Here the sample spans 150,000 or so distinct CDR3 sequences, about 32% being singletons. Sequencing was done on a sample of synovial fluid, either unsorted or a sorted T cell fraction (not recorded which). The receptor source for this set is a male donor with ankylosing spondylitis.

The chain recombines TRBV11-2 with TRBJ2-7, with 8 bases matching TRBD2. This CDR3 has 16 residues. Germline assignment: CDR1 SGHAT and CDR2 FQNNGV. Unmatched junction bases numbered 5, after V lost 1 base and J lost 0 bases. DNA of the CDR3: TGTGCCAGCAGCTTAGGTCCTAGCGGGTTCTCCTACGAGCAGTACTTC. Amino acids: CASSLGPSGFSYEQYF.

This clonotype was counted only a few times. This chain connects TRBV20-1 to TRBJ2-1; 16 nucleotides match TRBD2. V lost 3 bases, J lost 3 bases, and 8 bases stayed unmatched. The CDR3 is 18 residues long. CDR1 DFQATT and CDR2 SNEGSKA come from the germline V gene (reference sequence). The CDR3 here is CSASQGTSGGAFYNEQFF. The DNA of the CDR3 is TGCAGTGCTAGTCAAGGGACTAGCGGGGGGGCCTTCTACAATGAGCAGTTCTTC.

This clonotype was seen a handful of times. The chain combines TRBV12-3 or TRBV12-4 with TRBJ1-2; tentatively, D is TRBD1 (5 bases). V lost 8 bases to trimming and J lost 6 bases, with 13 bases between them. This CDR3 spans 12 amino acids. Here the CDR3 DNA reads TGTGCCAGCTGGGGGGGTGGGGATGGCTACACCTTC. It translates to CASWGGGDGYTF.

Ten or more counts support this clonotype. One end of the junction fails to match germline, which may point to a read error. The CDR3 sequence: CASSLTGSTGELFF. The DNA for the CDR3 is TGTGCTAGCAGCTTGACAGGGTCAACCGGGGAGCTGTTTTTT. The genes are TRBV7-7 and TRBJ2-2; 7 positions agree with TRBD1. The germline CDR1 and CDR2 sequences are SSHAT and FNYEAQ (reference sequence). The CDR3 has 14 residues. Combining the CDR3 with reference TRBV7-7 and TRBJ2-2 gives the whole variable domain GAGVSQSPRYKVTKRGQDVTLRCDPISSHATLYWYQQALGQGPEFLTYFNYEAQPDKSGLPSDRFSAERPEGSISTLTIQRTEQRDSAMYRCASSLTGSTGELFFGEGSRLTVL.

The CDR3 here is CASSYSSSRGGRNIQYF. The DNA for the CDR3 is TGTGCCAGCAGTTACTCAAGTTCGCGGGGGGGCCGAAACATTCAGTACTTC. The V and J genes are TRBV6-5 and TRBJ2-4, with 9 positions matching TRBD2. Germline-derived CDR1 and CDR2 are MNHEY and SVGAGI. After removal of 0 bases from V and 6 bases from J, the junction contained 9 bases not matched to a gene. The CDR3 has 17 residues.

This clonotype came up many times. The chain links TRBV11-2 to TRBJ1-1, with D maybe TRBD1 (6 bases). There are 13 residues in the CDR3. Germline V gives CDR1 SGHAT, CDR2 FQNNGV. The V gene lost 0 bases and the J gene lost 10 bases, with 12 bases spanning the gap. CDR3: CASSLDQGLGAFF. In nucleotides, the CDR3 is TGTGCCAGCAGCTTAGACCAGGGGTTGGGAGCTTTCTTT.

The J gene is TRBJ1-5, the V gene TRBV7-9; tentatively, D is TRBD1 (6 bases). The germline CDR1 and CDR2 sequences are SEHNR and FQNEAQ (reference sequence). The ends were cut back, 2 bases at V and 7 bases at J, with 12 bases in the middle. This CDR3 contains 14 residues. Here the CDR3 DNA reads TGTGCCAGCAGCTTAACAGGGTCGCGGCAGCCCCAGCATTTT. Amino acids: CASSLTGSRQPQHF.

The gene calls are TRBV28 and TRBJ1-5; D is possibly TRBD1 (5 bases). Trimming pared 6 bases from V and 0 bases from J, leaving 18 bases between. This CDR3 has 17 amino acids. The germline gives CDR1 MDHEN, CDR2 SYDVKM. Here the CDR3 DNA reads TGTGCCAGCAGCCCCCCCGAACAGGTTACTAGCAATCAGCCCCAGCATTTT. Encoded protein: CASSPPEQVTSNQPQHF. The full variable domain, in which reference TRBV28 and TRBJ1-5 provide the parts outside the CDR3, is DVKVTQSSRYLVKRTGEKVFLECVQDMDHENMFWYRQDPGLGLRLIYFSYDVKMKEKGDIPEGYSVSREKKERFSLILESASTNQTSMYLCASSPPEQVTSNQPQHFGDGTRLSIL.

This clonotype showed up just a few times. CDR3 coding DNA: TGTGCCAGCAGTTACTCTAGCCCCGAGCAGTACTTC. Amino acid sequence: CASSYSSPEQYF. The chain has TRBV6-2 or TRBV6-3 and TRBJ2-7; D is unclear. CDR1 and CDR2 from the germline V gene are MNHEY and SVGEGT. V lost 0 bases and J lost 6, with 6 bases in between. The CDR3 totals 12 residues.

This clonotype was seen a few times. The J gene is TRBJ1-3, the V gene TRBV29-1; a weak D match, TRBD1 (5 bases). The CDR3 is 12 residues long. Germline V lookup: CDR1 SQVTM, CDR2 ANQGSEA. V lost 7 bases to trimming and J lost 1 base, with 8 bases between them. The CDR3 bases are TGCAGCGGCGCAGGGTCTGGAAACACCATATATTTT. This encodes CSGAGSGNTIYF.

The chain has TRBV20-1 and TRBJ2-5; no clear D gene. The CDR3 loop spans 11 amino acids. V dropped 7 bases and J dropped 4 bases, with 10 bases sitting between them. CDR1 and CDR2 (germline): DFQATT, SNEGSKA (reference sequence). The CDR3 bases are TGCAGTGGGACGGTGGGAGAGACCCAGTACTTC. The encoded protein is CSGTVGETQYF.

The V and J genes are TRBV29-1 and TRBJ2-6; unclear D gene. Germline CDR1 SQVTM, CDR2 ANQGSEA. The CDR3 loop spans 13 amino acids. V lost 3 bases and J lost 0, with 3 bases in between. The CDR3 coding sequence is TGCAGCGTTGAGTACTCTGGGGCCAACGTCCTGACTTTC. The encoded protein is CSVEYSGANVLTF.

This clonotype was seen more than once but under ten times. V is TRBV10-2 and J is TRBJ1-5; no definite D call. Germline CDR1 reads WSHSY; CDR2 reads SAAADI. This CDR3 comprises 12 residues. The V end was cut by 7 bases, the J end by 2 bases, with 6 bases between. The CDR3 loop is CASTTGNQPQHF. CDR3 sequence (DNA): TGCGCCAGCACCACAGGCAATCAGCCCCAGCATTTT.

This chain links TRBV5-1 with TRBJ1-2, with D perhaps TRBD1 (5 bases). The CDR3 spans 14 residues. With 4 bases removed from V and 0 bases from J, the gap between germline ends came to 10 bases. The germline CDR1 and CDR2 sequences are SGHRS and YFSETQ. The CDR3 spells CASSGDGSNYGYTF. The CDR3 DNA reads TGCGCCAGCAGCGGGGACGGTTCTAACTATGGCTACACCTTC.

The V gene is TRBV7-9, the J gene TRBJ2-1; the D gene is possibly TRBD1 (6 bases). The CDR3 has 17 residues. Trimming stripped 1 base from V and 6 bases from J, with 19 bases between. Germline V gives CDR1 SEHNR, CDR2 FQNEAQ (reference sequence). The CDR3 DNA reads as TGTGCCAGCAGCTTAGGTACAGGGCCCGGCAGGTCCAATGAGCAGTTCTTC. Residues: CASSLGTGPGRSNEQFF. The whole variable domain, filled in from reference TRBV7-9 and TRBJ2-1, reads DTGVSQNPRHKITKRGQNVTFRCDPISEHNRLYWYRQTLGQGPEFLTYFQNEAQLEKSRLLSDRFSAERPKGSFSTLEIQRTEQGDSAMYLCASSLGTGPGRSNEQFFGPGTRLTVL.

This clonotype was counted only a few times. The chain recombines TRBV27 with TRBJ2-6; TRBD2 aligns across 7 bases. V was clipped by 2 bases and J by 4 bases; unmatched bases: 8. The germline CDR1 and CDR2 sequences are MNHEY and SMNVEV (reference sequence). The CDR3 is 17 residues long. The CDR3 region has the DNA TGTGCCAGCAGTTTAAATTGGGCGGGAGCGGGGGCCAACGTCCTGACTTTC. It encodes CASSLNWAGAGANVLTF.

This chain links TRBV15 with TRBJ2-3, with D tentatively TRBD2 (5 bases). The CDR3 is 17 amino acids. V was pared by 0 bases and J by 6 bases, with 19 bases between. Germline CDR1 LNHNV, CDR2 YYDKDF (reference sequence). The CDR3 is CATSRDALIRRGDTQYF. The CDR3 DNA reads TGTGCCACCAGCAGAGATGCCCTTATCCGGCGAGGGGATACGCAGTATTTT.

This clonotype has only a few counts. This rearrangement joins TRBV3-1 to TRBJ1-6; 10 bases agree with TRBD1. Per the germline V gene, CDR1 is LGHDT and CDR2 is YNNKEL (reference sequence). Unmatched junction bases numbered 4, after V lost 4 bases and J lost 7 bases. This CDR3 has 15 residues. The CDR3: CASSPTGGGNSPLHF. CDR3 sequence (DNA): TGTGCCAGCAGCCCGACAGGGGGCGGGAATTCACCCCTCCACTTT.

The rearrangement joins TRBV6-1 to TRBJ1-3; no firm D call. This CDR3 has 17 amino acids. Germline lookup yields CDR1 MNHNS and CDR2 SASEGT. The V and J ends lost 0 bases and 0 bases respectively, with 12 bases between them. CDR3 sequence: CASSEALYTSSGNTIYF. The CDR3 DNA reads TGTGCCAGCAGTGAAGCGCTTTATACCAGCTCTGGAAACACCATATATTTT.

This clonotype has just a few counts. The chain has TRBV7-9 and TRBJ2-1; 13 bases match TRBD2. V shed 5 bases and J 7 bases; nucleotides not matched to a gene: 5. CDR1 and CDR2 (germline): SEHNR, FQNEAQ (reference sequence). This CDR3 is 15 amino acids long. The CDR3 region is CASSTRTSGSNEQFF. The CDR3 DNA follows: TGTGCCAGCAGCACTCGGACTAGCGGGAGTAATGAGCAGTTCTTC.

This chain uses TRBV6-1 with TRBJ2-3; either TRBD1 or TRBD2 may supply D (5 bases each). V was shortened by 6 bases and J by 1 base, with 17 bases between the two germline ends. This CDR3 has 16 residues. Germline CDR1 and CDR2: MNHNS and SASEGT. CDR3 DNA sequence: TGTGCCAGCAGCCGACTACTTGGGGGACGCACAGATACGCAGTATTTT. This codes for CASSRLLGGRTDTQYF.